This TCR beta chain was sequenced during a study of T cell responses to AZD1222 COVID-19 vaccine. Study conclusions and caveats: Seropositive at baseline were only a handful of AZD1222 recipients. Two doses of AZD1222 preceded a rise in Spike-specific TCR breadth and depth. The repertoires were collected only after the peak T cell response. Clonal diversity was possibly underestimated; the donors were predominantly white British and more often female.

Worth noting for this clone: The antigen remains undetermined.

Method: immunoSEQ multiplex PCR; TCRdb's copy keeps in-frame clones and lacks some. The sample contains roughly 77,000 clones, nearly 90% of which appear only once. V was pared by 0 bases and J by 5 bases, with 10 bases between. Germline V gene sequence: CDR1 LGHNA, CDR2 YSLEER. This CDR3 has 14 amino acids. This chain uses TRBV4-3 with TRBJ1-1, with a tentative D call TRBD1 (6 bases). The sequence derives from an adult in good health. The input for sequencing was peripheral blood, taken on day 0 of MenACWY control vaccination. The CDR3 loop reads CASSQEDRRTEAFF. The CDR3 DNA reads TGCGCCAGCAGCCAAGAGGACAGACGGACTGAAGCTTTCTTT.